This T cell receptor (beta chain) was sequenced in a study of T cell repertoires in cytomegalovirus infection. Across the study: CMV epitopes that were recently identified and HLA-C-restricted were used alongside well-studied HLA-B-restricted ones. Matching HLA type and CMV infection were both indicated by public TCR beta signatures.

TCRdb used MiXCR to reprocess the reads, holding one entry per CDR3 protein. The table includes 900,000 to 950,000 distinct CDR3 sequences, around a third detected once. This clonotype appeared a few times. Its antigen is unknown. Germline-derived CDR1 and CDR2 are ENHRY and SYGVKD. The CDR3 totals 15 residues. Trimming left V 0 bases short and J 0 bases short, with 8 bases between. Overall study results and limits: The ex vivo response was dominated by HLA-C-restricted CMV-specific TCR beta clonotypes. The cumulative frequency of public TCR beta families identified carriers of CMV plus the relevant HLA.

The sequence was collected from a human donor in good health (CMV status not recorded). Some clones in this sample may be carry-over from other donors' samples. This material consisted of cultured CD8+ T cells from PBMCs, taken from culture after CMV antigen stimulation. The chain has TRBV10-3 and TRBJ1-1; D gene uncertain. The CDR3 DNA reads as TGTGCCATCAGTGAGTCGGAGACACTGAACACTGAAGCTTTCTTT. Its protein product is CAISESETLNTEAFF.